These 2 T cell receptor beta chains were sequenced from one sample in a study of CD8 T cells in Susac syndrome. Roughly 0.45 to 1 ug RNA was reverse transcribed with random hexamers. Each CDR3 protein gets one entry after TCRdb re-called the immunoSEQ multiplex PCR reads with MiXCR. The sample shows roughly 170,000 distinct CDR3 sequences, 80% to 95% of them seen only once. Material for sequencing was CD4+ T cells from PBMCs. These receptors originate from a human donor with multiple sclerosis.

The rearrangement joins TRBV11-2 to TRBJ2-1; tentatively, D is TRBD1 (5 bases). This CDR3 has 16 amino acids. Trimming left V 0 bases short and J 5 bases short, with 14 bases between. Germline V gene sequence: CDR1 SGHAT, CDR2 FQNNGV. CDR3 residues: CASSLDRVQGDNEQFF. For the CDR3, the DNA is TGTGCCAGCAGCTTAGATCGGGTCCAGGGCGACAATGAGCAGTTCTTC.

The rearrangement links TRBV19 to TRBJ2-3; D is unresolved. The germline gives CDR1 LNHDA, CDR2 SQIVND (reference sequence). Trimming left V 1 base short and J 2 bases short, with 4 bases between. CDR3 size: 13 residues. The CDR3 loop is CASSIAATDTQYF. CDR3 in DNA: TGTGCCAGTAGTATAGCGGCCACAGATACGCAGTATTTT.